The sample holds many counts of the clone carrying this T cell receptor beta chain. What it binds is not known. After constant-region reverse-primer amplification, full-length variable regions underwent semi-nested PCR with Nested Universal Primer A. TCRdb ran MiXCR on the 5' RACE reads and lists one entry per CDR3 protein. The repertoire has some 11,000 distinct CDR3 sequences, 27% of them found once; the top ten carry under 3%. The study, taken as a whole, reports: Greatest tumor Treg TCR overlap was with tumor naive CD4+ cells. The larger-cohort validation was restricted to a single TCR beta V-J rearrangement rather than whole repertoires. In terms of TCR gene usage, tumor memory CD4+ T cells clustered together with blood and lymph node memory CD4+ cells, as well as with lymph node naive CD4+ cells.

The CDR3 length is 12 residues. Germline assignment: CDR1 LGHDT and CDR2 YNNKEL (reference sequence). The ends were cut back, 1 base at V and 4 bases at J, with 5 bases in the middle. Treg sorting used a CD4+CD25+CD127-/low gate. The V call is TRBV3-1, the J call TRBJ2-7; D might be TRBD2 (5 bases). The TCR sequence derives from a female donor with breast cancer. The source material was Tregs sorted from a lymph node. CDR3: CASSQAGYEQYF. DNA of the CDR3: TGTGCCAGCAGCCAAGCGGGGTACGAGCAGTACTTC.